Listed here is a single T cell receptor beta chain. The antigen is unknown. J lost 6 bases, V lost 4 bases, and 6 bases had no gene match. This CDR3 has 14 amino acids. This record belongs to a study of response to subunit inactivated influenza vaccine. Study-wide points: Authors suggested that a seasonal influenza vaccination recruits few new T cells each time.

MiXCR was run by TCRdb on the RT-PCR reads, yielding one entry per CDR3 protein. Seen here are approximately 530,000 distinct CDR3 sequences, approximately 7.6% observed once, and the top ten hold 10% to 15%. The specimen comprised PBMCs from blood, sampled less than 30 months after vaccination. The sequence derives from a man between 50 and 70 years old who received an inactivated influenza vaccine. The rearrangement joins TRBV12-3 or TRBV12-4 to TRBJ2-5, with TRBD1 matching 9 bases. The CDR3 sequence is CASSSGTGYQTQYF. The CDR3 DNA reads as TGTGCCAGCAGTTCCGGGACAGGGTATCAGACCCAGTACTTC.